The clone carrying this TCR beta chain occurred many times. Genomic DNA served as the source from which two-round multiplex PCR generated TCR beta CDR3 amplicons. Gene-specific TRBV and TRBJ primers were used in PCR round one. TCRdb reprocessed the multiplex PCR reads with MiXCR, giving one entry per CDR3 protein. The profile shows around 18,000 distinct CDR3 sequences, 25% to 35% of them singletons. This entry comes from a study of prognosis after radiotherapy for stage I lung cancer. This CDR3 region has 11 residues. V was cut by 10 bases and J by 7 bases, with 11 bases left in between. Germline V gene data show CDR1 as MNHNS and CDR2 as SASEGT.

V usage is TRBV6-1 and J usage is TRBJ2-1; D call uncertain. The sample in question was PBMCs, obtained before or after stereotactic body radiation therapy (not recorded which). The sequence was obtained from a donor over 45 with non-small cell lung cancer. The CDR3 protein is CAISISNEQFF. The CDR3 DNA reads TGTGCCATCTCAATTTCTAATGAGCAGTTCTTC.